These 29 T cell receptor beta chains were sequenced from one sample in a study of OX40 agonist ivuxolimab in advanced cancers. Here immunoSEQ multiplex PCR was the method, and the copy in TCRdb shows in-frame clones only, minus some. Seen here are over 55,000 clones, about four fifths observed once, and the top ten hold roughly 2.1%. This specimen was CD4+ or CD8+ T cells sorted from blood, taken in a trial of the OX40 agonist ivuxolimab. The receptors were gathered from an adult with an advanced solid tumor such as melanoma, head and neck, liver or kidney cancer.

This chain joins TRBV5-6 and TRBJ2-2; maybe TRBD1 (5 bases). From germline, CDR1 is SGHDT and CDR2 YYEEEE. CDR3 length equals 15 residues. V lost 0 bases and J 4 bases, leaving 10 bases between the germline ends. The CDR3 region is CASSLEGAATGELFF. The CDR3 DNA reads TGTGCCAGCAGCTTGGAAGGGGCGGCCACCGGGGAGCTGTTTTTT.

The sample holds one count of this clone. The chain combines TRBV11-2 with TRBJ2-7; perhaps TRBD2 as D (6 bases). Germline V gene data show CDR1 as SGHAT and CDR2 as FQNNGV. The V gene lost 5 bases and the J gene lost 2 bases, with 13 bases spanning the gap. This CDR3 region has 14 residues. The CDR3 loop reads CASSQRTTAYEQYV. As DNA, the CDR3 is TGTGCCAGCAGCCAGCGGACTACTGCCTACGAGCAGTACGTC.

CDR3 bases: TGTGCCAGCAGCTTAAACGGGGCCGGAGCCTACGAGCAGTACTTC. Protein: CASSLNGAGAYEQYF. V gene TRBV7-3 combines with J gene TRBJ2-7; the D gene could be TRBD1 or TRBD2 (5 bases each). Trimming removed 1 base at V and 2 bases at J, with 12 bases between. The CDR3 consists of 15 residues. Germline loops: CDR1 SGHTA, CDR2 FQGTGA.

This chain connects TRBV5-1 to TRBJ2-1; D unresolved. V lost 4 bases and J 7 bases, leaving 9 bases between the germline ends. Germline V gives CDR1 SGHRS, CDR2 YFSETQ. CDR3 length: 12 amino acids. CDR3 in amino acids: CASSQVGNEQFF. In DNA form, the CDR3 reads TGCGCCAGCAGCCAGGTGGGGAATGAGCAGTTCTTC. The full variable domain, its missing parts supplied by reference TRBV5-1 and TRBJ2-1, is KAGVTQTPRYLIKTRGQQVTLSCSPISGHRSVSWYQQTPGQGLQFLFEYFSETQRNKGNFPGRFSGRQFSNSRSEMNVSTLELGDSALYLCASSQVGNEQFFGPGTRLTVL.

CDR3 in DNA: TGTGCCAGCACAGCGACGGAGGCCACCGGGGAGCTGTTTTTT. It is translated as CASTATEATGELFF. This sequence joins TRBV2 and TRBJ2-2; D perhaps matches TRBD2 (5 bases). This CDR3 region has 14 residues. Trimming cost V 7 bases and J 4 bases, with 13 bases left between them. CDR1 SNHLY and CDR2 FYNNEI come from the germline V gene.

The V and J genes are TRBV9 and TRBJ1-2; 9 positions match TRBD1. The CDR3 length is 17 residues. Germline V CDR1 and CDR2: SGDLS, YYNGEE. Unmatched junction bases numbered 18, after V lost 4 bases and J lost 8 bases. The chain's CDR3 is CASSPGGTGRTQDGYTF. The CDR3 DNA is TGTGCCAGCAGCCCAGGAGGGACAGGGAGGACCCAGGACGGCTACACCTTC.

This chain connects TRBV18 to TRBJ2-1; 16 bases are shared with TRBD2. The CDR3 totals 18 residues. Germline lookup yields CDR1 KGHSH and CDR2 LQKENI. J gave up 3 bases and V 3 bases, and 5 bases lay outside the gene matches. This CDR3 is CASSPPGLAGGFYNEQFF. The CDR3 region has the DNA TGTGCCAGCTCACCCCCGGGACTAGCGGGGGGGTTCTACAATGAGCAGTTCTTC.

V usage is TRBV5-5 and J usage is TRBJ2-3, with a tentative D call TRBD2 (6 bases). This CDR3 is built from 16 residues. CDR1 is SGHKS and CDR2 is YYEKEE in the germline V gene (reference sequence). V dropped 3 bases and J dropped 0 bases, with 14 bases sitting between them. The CDR3 reads CASSSWEARSTDTQYF. The CDR3 region has the DNA TGTGCCAGCAGCTCCTGGGAGGCCCGGAGCACAGATACGCAGTATTTT.

This chain uses TRBV18 with TRBJ1-5; 9 bases map to TRBD1. There are 15 residues in the CDR3. The germline gives CDR1 KGHSH, CDR2 LQKENI. V lost 3 bases, J lost 6 bases, and 6 bases stayed unmatched. The CDR3 reads CASSPGQGSGQPQHF. The CDR3 nucleotides are TGTGCCAGCTCACCGGGACAGGGTTCGGGTCAGCCCCAGCATTTT.

The chain links TRBV6-1 to TRBJ1-5; TRBD1 aligns across 9 bases. The V and J ends lost 2 bases and 4 bases, in that order; junction bases with no gene match: 6. The CDR3 spans 16 residues. Germline V gives CDR1 MNHNS, CDR2 SASEGT. Written as DNA, the CDR3 is TGTGCCAGCAGTGAAATCGGACAGGGGAGAAATCAGCCCCAGCATTTT. Translating it yields CASSEIGQGRNQPQHF.

The V gene is TRBV6-1, the J gene TRBJ1-2, with TRBD1 identical over 7 bases. Unmatched junction bases numbered 5, after V lost 0 bases and J lost 4 bases. Germline assignment: CDR1 MNHNS and CDR2 SASEGT. This CDR3 contains 15 residues. The DNA of the CDR3 is TGTGCCAGCAGTGAAGCGGCAGGGGGGATCTATGGCTACACCTTC. Amino acids: CASSEAAGGIYGYTF.

The J gene is TRBJ1-1, the V gene TRBV18; 7 bases are shared with TRBD1. The V segment lost 1 base and the J segment 3 bases; nucleotides outside the gene matches: 2. CDR3 size: 14 residues. Per the germline V gene, CDR1 is KGHSH and CDR2 is LQKENI. The CDR3 protein is CASSPQQGYTEAFF. CDR3 DNA sequence: TGTGCCAGCTCACCACAACAGGGGTACACTGAAGCTTTCTTT. Looking up the rest from reference TRBV18 and TRBJ1-1 gives the full variable domain: NAGVMQNPRHLVRRRGQEARLRCSPMKGHSHVYWYRQLPEEGLKFMVYLQKENIIDESGMPKERFSAEFPKEGPSILRIQQVVRGDSAAYFCASSPQQGYTEAFFGQGTRLTVV.

The count of this clone is one. The rearrangement links TRBV4-3 to TRBJ1-3; 9 bases map to TRBD1. The CDR3 contains 15 residues. Germline CDR1 is LGHNA and CDR2 is YSLEER. V trimming: 4 bases; J trimming: 2 bases; junction bases outside the gene matches: 3. Here the CDR3 DNA reads TGCGCCAGCAGCCGGGACAGGGTTCCTGGAAACACCATATATTTT. The encoded protein is CASSRDRVPGNTIYF.

The rearrangement links TRBV4-1 to TRBJ2-1; 10 nucleotides align to TRBD2. The CDR3 consists of 15 residues. Germline trimming cut 0 bases from V and 8 bases from J; bases unmatched to any gene: 4. Germline V gene sequence: CDR1 MGHRA, CDR2 YSYEKL. The CDR3 nucleotides read TGCGCCAGCAGCCAAGATCCTAGCGGGAGCTATGAGCAGTTCTTC. Translating it yields CASSQDPSGSYEQFF.

The chain employs TRBV5-1 and TRBJ2-7; tentative D call: TRBD1 (6 bases). The CDR3 contains 13 residues. V lost 5 bases and J lost 1, with 10 bases in between. The V gene's germline CDR1 is SGHRS and CDR2 YFSETQ. The CDR3 sequence is CASRRQESYEQYF. DNA of the CDR3: TGCGCCAGCAGGCGACAGGAGTCCTACGAGCAGTACTTC.

The chain has TRBV15 and TRBJ1-5; no firm D call. The CDR3 is made up of 18 amino acids. V was clipped by 0 bases and J by 0 bases, with 15 bases between them. Germline CDR1 and CDR2: LNHNV and YYDKDF (reference sequence). Here the CDR3 DNA reads TGTGCCACCAGCAGAGATTTGATGTCGACGGATAGCAATCAGCCCCAGCATTTT. It yields the protein CATSRDLMSTDSNQPQHF.

The V gene is TRBV7-9, the J gene TRBJ1-1; TRBD1 agrees at 7 bases. With 1 base clipped from V and 5 bases from J, the junction kept 1 base outside the gene matches. CDR3 length: 13 residues. Per germline, CDR1 SEHNR and CDR2 FQNEAQ (reference sequence). The CDR3 spells CASSLVGQTEAFF. CDR3 nucleotides: TGTGCCAGCAGCTTAGTGGGACAGACTGAAGCTTTCTTT.

This chain links TRBV19 with TRBJ1-2; maybe TRBD1 (6 bases). The germline gives CDR1 LNHDA, CDR2 SQIVND (reference sequence). The CDR3 is made up of 14 amino acids. With 5 bases removed from V and 2 bases from J, the gap between germline ends came to 12 bases. The CDR3 loop is CASSWQGLNYGYTF. CDR3 bases: TGTGCCAGTAGTTGGCAGGGGCTAAACTATGGCTACACCTTC.

The chain couples TRBV28 to TRBJ1-4; D call uncertain. The length of the CDR3 is 14 residues. The germline gives CDR1 MDHEN, CDR2 SYDVKM. Trimming took off 4 bases at V and 3 bases at J, with 9 bases between the two ends. DNA for the CDR3: TGTGCCAGCAGTTCCCGCGGGGCTAATGAAAAACTGTTTTTT. As protein: CASSSRGANEKLFF. Full variable domain (outside the CDR3, taken from reference TRBV28 and TRBJ1-4): DVKVTQSSRYLVKRTGEKVFLECVQDMDHENMFWYRQDPGLGLRLIYFSYDVKMKEKGDIPEGYSVSREKKERFSLILESASTNQTSMYLCASSSRGANEKLFFGSGTQLSVL.

This clone occurred a few times. The V call is TRBV9, the J call TRBJ2-7; 12 nucleotides line up with TRBD2. V shed 3 bases, J shed 2 bases, and the junction held 3 bases outside the gene matches. Germline V gene lookup returns CDR1 SGDLS and CDR2 YYNGEE. The CDR3 consists of 15 residues. This chain's CDR3 is CASSASSGRAYEQYF. The CDR3 DNA reads as TGTGCCAGCAGCGCTTCTAGCGGGAGGGCCTACGAGCAGTACTTC.

The chain couples TRBV9 to TRBJ2-3; D perhaps matches TRBD1 (5 bases). CDR1 is SGDLS and CDR2 is YYNGEE in the germline V gene. Trimming took off 4 bases at V and 4 bases at J, with 16 bases between the two ends. The CDR3 sequence is 15 residues long. The CDR3 loop is CASSRENRGSDTQYF. The CDR3 DNA sequence: TGTGCCAGCAGCAGAGAGAATAGGGGATCAGATACGCAGTATTTT.

The chain employs TRBV7-6 and TRBJ1-2; no definite D call. CDR3 length: 14 residues. Germline V gene sequence: CDR1 SGHVS, CDR2 FNYEAQ. The V and J ends lost 6 bases and 0 bases respectively, with 11 bases between them. This CDR3 reads CASRSKEPNYGYTF. Written as DNA, the CDR3 is TGTGCCAGCAGATCCAAGGAACCTAACTATGGCTACACCTTC.

The chain recombines TRBV9 with TRBJ1-1, with D maybe TRBD1 (6 bases). CDR1 and CDR2 from the germline V gene are SGDLS and YYNGEE. This CDR3 is built from 15 residues. V gave up 2 bases and J gave up 7 bases, with 18 bases separating them. CDR3 sequence (DNA): TGTGCCAGCAGCGTCTCAGAGAGGACAGTTGATGAAGCTTTCTTT. Translated: CASSVSERTVDEAFF.

The chain combines TRBV2 with TRBJ2-1; maybe TRBD2 (5 bases). CDR1 and CDR2 (germline): SNHLY, FYNNEI. Trimming pared 9 bases from V and 3 bases from J, leaving 15 bases between. The CDR3 totals 14 residues. CDR3 coding DNA: TGTGCCAGTGTCCGGGATTCGGGCTACAATGAGCAGTTCTTC. Its translation is CASVRDSGYNEQFF.

V is TRBV12-5 and J is TRBJ1-1; 7 bases are a match to TRBD1. Per the germline V gene, CDR1 is LGHNT and CDR2 is FRNRAP. This CDR3 region has 13 residues. V was pared by 1 base and J by 9 bases, with 5 bases of the junction left unmatched. The CDR3 region is CASGLGTGFQAFF. CDR3 DNA: TGTGCTAGTGGTTTGGGGACAGGCTTTCAAGCTTTCTTT.

The V gene is TRBV10-2, the J gene TRBJ2-3; D gene ambiguous. V shed 3 bases and J shed 2 bases, with 15 bases lying between them. The germline V gene has CDR1 WSHSY and CDR2 SAAADI. This CDR3 region has 16 residues. The CDR3 spells CASSEWRPTATDTQYF. CDR3 DNA sequence: TGCGCCAGCAGTGAATGGAGACCGACGGCCACAGATACGCAGTATTTT.

This clone appeared once. The chain carries TRBV5-1 and TRBJ1-4; D may be TRBD1 (5 bases). With 4 bases removed from V and 8 bases from J, the gap between germline ends came to 15 bases. Germline V gene data show CDR1 as SGHRS and CDR2 as YFSETQ. The CDR3 totals 14 residues. The CDR3 sequence is CASSTGTAGEKLFF. In DNA form, the CDR3 reads TGCGCCAGCAGCACTGGGACTGCGGGAGAAAAACTGTTTTTT.

The chain carries TRBV15 and TRBJ2-3; D assignment may be TRBD1 or TRBD2 (6 bases each). The germline V gene encodes CDR1 LNHNV and CDR2 YYDKDF (reference sequence). The V end was cut by 5 bases, the J end by 5 bases, with 20 bases between. This CDR3 is built from 16 residues. The CDR3 DNA is TGTGCCACCAGCCGGCGCGGGACAATCGGAGGAGATACGCAGTATTTT. Protein product: CATSRRGTIGGDTQYF.

This clone was observed once. The chain carries TRBV7-2 and TRBJ2-1; either TRBD1 or TRBD2 may fit D (6 bases each). The CDR3 is 15 residues long. The germline V gene has CDR1 SGHTA and CDR2 FQGNSA. V lost 4 bases to trimming and J lost 4 bases, with 14 bases between them. This CDR3 reads CASSYLGGSYNEQFF. The CDR3 DNA sequence: TGTGCCAGCAGCTATCTAGGGGGGAGTTACAATGAGCAGTTCTTC.